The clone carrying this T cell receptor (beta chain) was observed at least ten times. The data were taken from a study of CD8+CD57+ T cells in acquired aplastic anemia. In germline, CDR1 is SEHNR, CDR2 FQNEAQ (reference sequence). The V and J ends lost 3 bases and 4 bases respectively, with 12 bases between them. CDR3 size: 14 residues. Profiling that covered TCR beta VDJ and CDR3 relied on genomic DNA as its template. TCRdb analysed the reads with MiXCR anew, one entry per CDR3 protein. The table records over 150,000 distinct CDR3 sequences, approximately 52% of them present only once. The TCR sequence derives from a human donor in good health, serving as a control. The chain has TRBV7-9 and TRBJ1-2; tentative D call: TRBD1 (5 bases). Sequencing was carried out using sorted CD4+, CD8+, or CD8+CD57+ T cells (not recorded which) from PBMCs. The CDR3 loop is CASSFGGNSYGYTF. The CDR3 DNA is TGTGCCAGCAGCTTTGGGGGGAATAGCTATGGCTACACCTTC.